The entry below describes one T cell receptor (beta chain). The data were taken from a study of blood T cell repertoires in COVID-19. Study summary: The United States, Italy and Spain provided the acute and convalescent COVID-19 samples. Sample material is recorded as cDNA or gDNA derived from T cells, B-cell-depleted T cells, or PBMCs.

Germline loops: CDR1 KGHSH, CDR2 LQKENI. The germline V and J ends were trimmed by 3 bases and 7 bases, with 15 bases remaining between them. The CDR3 is 14 residues long. In the authors' workflow: Using reference gene primer amplification, nucleated cell counts were estimated. Sequenced by immunoSEQ multiplex PCR; TCRdb stores in-frame clones only, minus some. V and J calls and clone size follow that table, whereas D and trimming were derived from the DNA. The sample holds around 310,000 clones, roughly 89% seen once. Patients of the Seattle cohort, enrolled during active infection, were followed longitudinally.

This sequence joins TRBV18 and TRBJ2-5; possible D gene TRBD2, 5 bases. Sequenced input: peripheral blood. This TCR was sampled from a middle-aged woman with COVID-19, enrolled during active disease. The CDR3 is CASSPLGPAGTQYF. The CDR3 DNA is TGTGCCAGCTCACCTCTCGGACCCGCGGGGACCCAGTACTTC. Full variable domain (remainder filled in from reference TRBV18 and TRBJ2-5): NAGVMQNPRHLVRRRGQEARLRCSPMKGHSHVYWYRQLPEEGLKFMVYLQKENIIDESGMPKERFSAEFPKEGPSILRIQQVVRGDSAAYFCASSPLGPAGTQYFGPGTRLLVL.